There are a few counts of the clone carrying this T cell receptor (beta chain). What it binds is unknown. The sample originates from a study of T cell repertoires in cytomegalovirus infection. Overall study: Indicated by public TCR beta signatures were CMV infection and matching HLA type.

TCRdb re-analysed the reads in MiXCR, keeping a single row per CDR3 protein. Among 650,000 to 850,000 distinct CDR3 sequences listed, 25% to 30% were seen once. Findings of the study overall: Cumulative public TCR beta family frequency identified carriers of CMV plus the relevant HLA.

V lost 7 bases, J lost 3 bases, and 19 bases lay in between. The length of the CDR3 is 17 residues. Germline V CDR1 and CDR2: MNHEY, SVGAGI. The chain couples TRBV6-5 to TRBJ1-6; TRBD1 might be the D (5 bases). The receptor comes from a human donor in good health (CMV status not recorded). Some clones in this sample may be carry-over from other donors' samples. Source: cultured CD8+ T cells from PBMCs, taken from culture after CMV antigen stimulation. CDR3 nucleotides: TGTGCCAGCACCAAAAACGGGGCATTTCACTATAATTCACCCCTCCACTTT. The encoded protein is CASTKNGAFHYNSPLHF.